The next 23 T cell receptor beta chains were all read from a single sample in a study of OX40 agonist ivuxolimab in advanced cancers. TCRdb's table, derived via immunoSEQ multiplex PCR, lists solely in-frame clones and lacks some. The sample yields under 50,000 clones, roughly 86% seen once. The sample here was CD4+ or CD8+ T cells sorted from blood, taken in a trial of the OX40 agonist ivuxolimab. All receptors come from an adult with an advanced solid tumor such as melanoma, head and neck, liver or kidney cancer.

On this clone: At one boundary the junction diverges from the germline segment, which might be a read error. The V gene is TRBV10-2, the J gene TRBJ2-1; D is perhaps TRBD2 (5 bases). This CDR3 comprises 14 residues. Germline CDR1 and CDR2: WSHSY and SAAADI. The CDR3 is CASTEDSSYNEQFF. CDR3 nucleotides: TGCGCCAGCACTGAGGACTCCTCCTACAATGAGCAGTTCTTC.

This chain's CDR3 is CASSGSGYSGNTIYF. The CDR3 DNA reads as TGTGCCAGCAGCGGAAGTGGCTACTCTGGAAACACCATATATTTT. The chain employs TRBV25-1 and TRBJ1-3, with unresolved D. Trimming shortened V by 6 bases and J by 0 bases, and 12 bases separated the two germline ends. Germline V gene lookup returns CDR1 MGHDK and CDR2 SYGVNS. CDR3 length: 15 amino acids. The entire variable domain, with the rest obtained from reference TRBV25-1 and TRBJ1-3, is as follows: EADIYQTPRYLVIGTGKKITLECSQTMGHDKMYWYQQDPGMELHLIHYSYGVNSTEKGDLSSESTVSRIRTEHFPLTLESARPSHTSQYLCASSGSGYSGNTIYFGEGSWLTVV.

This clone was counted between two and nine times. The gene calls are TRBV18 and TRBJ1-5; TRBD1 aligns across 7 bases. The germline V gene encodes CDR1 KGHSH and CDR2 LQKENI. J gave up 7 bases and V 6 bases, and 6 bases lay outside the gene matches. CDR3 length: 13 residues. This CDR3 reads CASSRGTVQPQHF. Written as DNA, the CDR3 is TGTGCCAGCTCGCGCGGGACAGTGCAGCCCCAGCATTTT.

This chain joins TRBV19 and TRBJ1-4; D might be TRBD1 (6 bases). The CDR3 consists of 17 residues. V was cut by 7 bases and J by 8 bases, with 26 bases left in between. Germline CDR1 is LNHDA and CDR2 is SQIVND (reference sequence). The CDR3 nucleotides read TGTGCCAGTACCCTAGGTAGGGGGGCCGGCCTAGGCGAAAAACTGTTTTTT. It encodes CASTLGRGAGLGEKLFF.

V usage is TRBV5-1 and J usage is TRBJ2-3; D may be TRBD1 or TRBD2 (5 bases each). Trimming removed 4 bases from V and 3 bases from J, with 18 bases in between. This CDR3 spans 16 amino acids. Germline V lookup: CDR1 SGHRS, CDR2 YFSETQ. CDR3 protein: CASSARGPQKTDTQYF. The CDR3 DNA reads TGCGCCAGCAGCGCAAGGGGACCACAGAAGACAGATACGCAGTATTTT.

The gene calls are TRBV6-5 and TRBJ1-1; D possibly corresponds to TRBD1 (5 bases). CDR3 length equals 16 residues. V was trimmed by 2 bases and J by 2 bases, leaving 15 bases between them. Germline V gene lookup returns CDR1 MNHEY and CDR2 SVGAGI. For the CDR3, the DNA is TGTGCCAGCAGTTACGGCTCAGGGTTAACCAACACTGAAGCTTTCTTT. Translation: CASSYGSGLTNTEAFF.

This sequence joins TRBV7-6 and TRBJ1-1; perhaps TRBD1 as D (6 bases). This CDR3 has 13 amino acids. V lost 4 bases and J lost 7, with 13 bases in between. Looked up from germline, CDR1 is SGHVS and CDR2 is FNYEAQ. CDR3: CASSSQTGSEAFF. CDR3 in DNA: TGTGCCAGCAGCTCTCAAACAGGGAGTGAAGCTTTCTTT.

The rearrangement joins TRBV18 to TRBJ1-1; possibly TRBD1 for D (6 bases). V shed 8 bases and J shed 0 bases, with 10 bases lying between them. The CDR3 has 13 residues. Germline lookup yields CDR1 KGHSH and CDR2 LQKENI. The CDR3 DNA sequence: TGTGCCAGCAGTACAGGGATGAACACTGAAGCTTTCTTT. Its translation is CASSTGMNTEAFF.

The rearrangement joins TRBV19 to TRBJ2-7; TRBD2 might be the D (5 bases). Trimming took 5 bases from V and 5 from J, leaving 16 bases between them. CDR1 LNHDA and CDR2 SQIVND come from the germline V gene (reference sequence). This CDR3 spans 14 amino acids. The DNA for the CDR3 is TGTGCCAGTAGTGCCGCGGGTTCGTTGGACGAGCAGTACTTC. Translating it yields CASSAAGSLDEQYF.

DNA of the CDR3: TGTGCCAGTAGGAGACAGGGACTCGCTGAAGCTTTCTTT. Encoded protein: CASRRQGLAEAFF. The rearrangement links TRBV19 to TRBJ1-1; 7 nucleotides agree with TRBD1. This CDR3 comprises 13 residues. Looked up from germline, CDR1 is LNHDA and CDR2 is SQIVND (reference sequence). V gave up 6 bases and J gave up 6 bases; unmatched junction bases: 7.

CDR3 region: CASSLETGGNYGYTF. CDR3 sequence (DNA): TGTGCCAGCAGCTTAGAAACAGGGGGGAACTATGGCTACACCTTC. The chain has TRBV5-4 and TRBJ1-2; 8 bases are a match to TRBD1. Trimming took 2 bases from V and 2 from J; bases not matched to a gene: 5. The CDR3 consists of 15 residues. Germline-derived CDR1 and CDR2 are SGHNT and YYREEE (reference sequence). Full variable domain (outside the CDR3, taken from reference TRBV5-4 and TRBJ1-2): ETGVTQSPTHLIKTRGQQVTLRCSSQSGHNTVSWYQQALGQGPQFIFQYYREEENGRGNFPPRFSGLQFPNYSSELNVNALELDDSALYLCASSLETGGNYGYTFGSGTRLTVV.

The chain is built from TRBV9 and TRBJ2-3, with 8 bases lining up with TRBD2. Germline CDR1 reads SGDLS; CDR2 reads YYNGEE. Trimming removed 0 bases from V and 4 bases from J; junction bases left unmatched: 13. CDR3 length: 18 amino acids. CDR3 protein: CASSVERGGLGLADTQYF. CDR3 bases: TGTGCCAGCAGCGTAGAAAGGGGGGGACTAGGACTAGCAGATACGCAGTATTTT.

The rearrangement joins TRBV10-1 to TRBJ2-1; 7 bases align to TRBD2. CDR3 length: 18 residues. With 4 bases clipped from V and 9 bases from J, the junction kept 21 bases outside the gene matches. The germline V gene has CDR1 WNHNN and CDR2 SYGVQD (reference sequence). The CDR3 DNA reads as TGCGCCAGCAGTGGGTTATCCGGGACTATTAGCAAGGAGGGTGAGCAGTTCTTC. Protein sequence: CASSGLSGTISKEGEQFF.

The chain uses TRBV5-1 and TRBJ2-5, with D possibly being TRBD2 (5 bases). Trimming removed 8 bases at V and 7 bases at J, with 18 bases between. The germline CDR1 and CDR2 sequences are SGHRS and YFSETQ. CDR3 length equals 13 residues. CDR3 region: CASHPEPRGTQYF. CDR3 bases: TGCGCCAGTCATCCAGAACCTCGGGGGACCCAGTACTTC.

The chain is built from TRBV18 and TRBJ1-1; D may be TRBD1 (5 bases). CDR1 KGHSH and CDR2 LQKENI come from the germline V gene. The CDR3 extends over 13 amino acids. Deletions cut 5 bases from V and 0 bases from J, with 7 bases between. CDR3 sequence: CASSATVNTEAFF. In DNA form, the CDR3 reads TGTGCCAGCTCAGCGACAGTGAACACTGAAGCTTTCTTT.

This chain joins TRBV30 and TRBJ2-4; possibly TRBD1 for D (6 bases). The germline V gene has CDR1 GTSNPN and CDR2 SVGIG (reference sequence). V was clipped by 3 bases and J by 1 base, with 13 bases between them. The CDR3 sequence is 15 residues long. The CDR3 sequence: CAWRATGQAKNIQYF. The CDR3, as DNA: TGTGCCTGGAGGGCAACAGGGCAGGCCAAAAACATTCAGTACTTC.

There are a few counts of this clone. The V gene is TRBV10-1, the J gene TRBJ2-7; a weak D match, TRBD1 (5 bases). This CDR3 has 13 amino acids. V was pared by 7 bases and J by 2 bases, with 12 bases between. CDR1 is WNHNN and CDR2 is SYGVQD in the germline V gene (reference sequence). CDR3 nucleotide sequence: TGCGCCAGCACTACGGACATTACCTACGAGCAGTACTTC. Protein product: CASTTDITYEQYF.

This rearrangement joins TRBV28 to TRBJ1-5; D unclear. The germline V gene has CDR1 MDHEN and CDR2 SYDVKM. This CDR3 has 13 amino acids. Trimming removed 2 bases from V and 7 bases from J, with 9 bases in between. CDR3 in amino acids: CASSLRTNQPQHF. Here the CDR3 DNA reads TGTGCCAGCAGTTTACGGACGAACCAGCCCCAGCATTTT.

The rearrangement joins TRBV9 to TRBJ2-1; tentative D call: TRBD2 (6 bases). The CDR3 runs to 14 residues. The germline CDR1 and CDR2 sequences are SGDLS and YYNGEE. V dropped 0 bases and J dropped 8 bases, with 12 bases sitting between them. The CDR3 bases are TGTGCCAGCAGCGTAGCCCCGCTAGCGCATGAGCAGTTCTTC. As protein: CASSVAPLAHEQFF. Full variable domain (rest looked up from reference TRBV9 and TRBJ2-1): DSGVTQTPKHLITATGQRVTLRCSPRSGDLSVYWYQQSLDQGLQFLIQYYNGEERAKGNILERFSAQQFPDLHSELNLSSLELGDSALYFCASSVAPLAHEQFFGPGTRLTVL.

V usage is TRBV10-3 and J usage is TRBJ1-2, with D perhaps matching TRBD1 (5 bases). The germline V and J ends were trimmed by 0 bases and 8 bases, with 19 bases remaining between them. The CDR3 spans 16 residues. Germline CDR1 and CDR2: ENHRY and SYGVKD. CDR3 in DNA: TGTGCCATCAGTGAGTCGAATGTCTGGGGCGCGGGGGGCTACACCTTC. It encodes CAISESNVWGAGGYTF.

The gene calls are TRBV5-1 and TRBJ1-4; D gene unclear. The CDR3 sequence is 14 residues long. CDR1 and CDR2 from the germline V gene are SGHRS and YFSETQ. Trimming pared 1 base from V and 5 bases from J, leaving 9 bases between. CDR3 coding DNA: TGCGCCAGCAGCTTGTACGGTATCAATGAAAAACTGTTTTTT. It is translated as CASSLYGINEKLFF. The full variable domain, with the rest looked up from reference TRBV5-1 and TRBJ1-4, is KAGVTQTPRYLIKTRGQQVTLSCSPISGHRSVSWYQQTPGQGLQFLFEYFSETQRNKGNFPGRFSGRQFSNSRSEMNVSTLELGDSALYLCASSLYGINEKLFFGSGTQLSVL.

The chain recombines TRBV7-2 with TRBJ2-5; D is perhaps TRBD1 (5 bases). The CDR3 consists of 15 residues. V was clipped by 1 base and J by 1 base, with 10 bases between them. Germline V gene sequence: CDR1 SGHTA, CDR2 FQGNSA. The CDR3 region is CASSLGQTPQETQYF. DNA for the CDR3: TGTGCCAGCAGCTTAGGACAGACGCCCCAAGAGACCCAGTACTTC.

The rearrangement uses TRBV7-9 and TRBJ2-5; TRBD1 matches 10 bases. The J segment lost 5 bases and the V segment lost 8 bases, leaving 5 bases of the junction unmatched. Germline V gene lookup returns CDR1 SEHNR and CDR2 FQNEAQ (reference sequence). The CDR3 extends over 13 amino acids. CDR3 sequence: CASQGQGFETQYF. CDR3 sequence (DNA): TGTGCCAGCCAGGGACAGGGGTTTGAGACCCAGTACTTC. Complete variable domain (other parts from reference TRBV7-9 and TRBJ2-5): DTGVSQNPRHKITKRGQNVTFRCDPISEHNRLYWYRQTLGQGPEFLTYFQNEAQLEKSRLLSDRFSAERPKGSFSTLEIQRTEQGDSAMYLCASQGQGFETQYFGPGTRLLVL.